This T cell receptor (beta chain) was captured in a study of radiation and T cells in renal cell carcinoma. The V end lost 6 bases, the J end lost 5 bases, and 12 bases lay between the germline ends. The CDR3 covers 13 residues. The germline V gene has CDR1 SNHLY and CDR2 FYNNEI. In the case of this clone: Its antigen is not known.

The time point is: blood 2 weeks post-SBRT. Treatment of the sample: 15 Gy SBRT to primary tumor, nephrectomy 4 weeks later. Serial blood draws occurred at baseline and 2 and 4 weeks post-SBRT. The patient's renal cell carcinoma had clear cell pathology. Findings and caveats of the study: From baseline, blood top tumor clonotypes peaked at 2 weeks post-radiation.

TCRdb's table, derived via immunoSEQ multiplex PCR, lists solely in-frame clones and lacks some. Of about 120,000 clones listed, about 81% are singletons. The clonotype originates from a man aged 45-65 years with renal cell carcinoma. The chain combines TRBV2 with TRBJ2-3, with unresolved D. The sequenced sample was blood, obtained from a patient whose treatment included radiotherapy and nephrectomy. The CDR3 DNA is TGTGCCAGCAGCCCACGGCTGGGAGATACGCAGTATTTT. It codes for CASSPRLGDTQYF.